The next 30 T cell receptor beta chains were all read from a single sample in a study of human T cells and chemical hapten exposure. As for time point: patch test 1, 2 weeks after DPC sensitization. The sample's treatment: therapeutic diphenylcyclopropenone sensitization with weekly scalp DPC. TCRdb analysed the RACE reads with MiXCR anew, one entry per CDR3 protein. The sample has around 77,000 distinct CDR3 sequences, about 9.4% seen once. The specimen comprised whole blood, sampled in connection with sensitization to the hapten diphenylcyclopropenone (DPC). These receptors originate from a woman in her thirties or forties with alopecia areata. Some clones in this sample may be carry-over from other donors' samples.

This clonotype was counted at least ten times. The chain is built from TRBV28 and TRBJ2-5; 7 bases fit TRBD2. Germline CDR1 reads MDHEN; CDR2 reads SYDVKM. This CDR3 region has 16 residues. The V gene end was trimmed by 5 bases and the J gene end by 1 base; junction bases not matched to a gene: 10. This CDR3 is CASSGIRLAAQETQYF. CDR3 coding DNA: TGTGCCAGCAGTGGGATCCGGCTAGCGGCCCAAGAGACCCAGTACTTC.

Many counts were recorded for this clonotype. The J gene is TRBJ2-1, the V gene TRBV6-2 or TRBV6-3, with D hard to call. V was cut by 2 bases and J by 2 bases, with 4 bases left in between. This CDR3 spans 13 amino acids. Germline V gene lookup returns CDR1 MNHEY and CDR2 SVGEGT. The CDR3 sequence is CASSYRAYNEQFF. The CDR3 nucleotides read TGTGCCAGCAGTTACAGAGCCTACAATGAGCAGTTCTTC.

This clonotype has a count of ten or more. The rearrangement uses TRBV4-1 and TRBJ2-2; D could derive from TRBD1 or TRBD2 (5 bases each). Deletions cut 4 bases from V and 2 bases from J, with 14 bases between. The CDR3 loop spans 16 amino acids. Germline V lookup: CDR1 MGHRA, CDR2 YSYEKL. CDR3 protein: CASSPGRRVNTGELFF. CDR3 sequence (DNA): TGCGCCAGCAGCCCGGGACGCAGGGTAAACACCGGGGAGCTGTTTTTT.

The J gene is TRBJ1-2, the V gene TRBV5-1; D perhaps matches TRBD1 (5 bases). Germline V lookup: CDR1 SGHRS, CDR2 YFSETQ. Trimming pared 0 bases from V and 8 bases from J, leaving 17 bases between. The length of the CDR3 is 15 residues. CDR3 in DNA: TGCGCCAGCAGCTTGGCCCGGTCGGGGCGCACCGGCTACACCTTC. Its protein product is CASSLARSGRTGYTF.

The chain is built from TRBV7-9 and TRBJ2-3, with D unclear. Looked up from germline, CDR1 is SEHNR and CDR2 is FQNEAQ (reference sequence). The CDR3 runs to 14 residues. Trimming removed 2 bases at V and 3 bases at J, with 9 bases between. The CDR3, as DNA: TGTGCCAGCAGCTTATCCCTCTCTACAGATACGCAGTATTTT. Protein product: CASSLSLSTDTQYF.

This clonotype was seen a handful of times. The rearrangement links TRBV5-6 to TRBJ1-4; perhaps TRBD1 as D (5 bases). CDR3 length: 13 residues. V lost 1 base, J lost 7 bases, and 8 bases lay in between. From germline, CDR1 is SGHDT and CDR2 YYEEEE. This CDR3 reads CASSLRTFEKLFF. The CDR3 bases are TGTGCCAGCAGCTTGCGGACATTTGAAAAACTGTTTTTT. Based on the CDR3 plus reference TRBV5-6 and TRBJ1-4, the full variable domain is DAGVTQSPTHLIKTRGQQVTLRCSPKSGHDTVSWYQQALGQGPQFIFQYYEEEERQRGNFPDRFSGHQFPNYSSELNVNALLLGDSALYLCASSLRTFEKLFFGSGTQLSVL.

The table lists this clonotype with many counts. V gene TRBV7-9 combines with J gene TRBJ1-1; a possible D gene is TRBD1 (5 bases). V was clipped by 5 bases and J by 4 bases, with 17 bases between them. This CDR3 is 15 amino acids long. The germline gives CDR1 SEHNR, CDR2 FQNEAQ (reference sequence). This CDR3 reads CASSARGVMGTEAFF. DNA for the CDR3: TGTGCCAGCAGCGCGAGGGGTGTGATGGGCACTGAAGCTTTCTTT.

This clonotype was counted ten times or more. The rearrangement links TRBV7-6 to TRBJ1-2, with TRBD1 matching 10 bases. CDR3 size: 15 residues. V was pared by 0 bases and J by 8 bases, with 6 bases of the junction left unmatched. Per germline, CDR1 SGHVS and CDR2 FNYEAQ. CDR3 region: CASSLARQGAGGYTF. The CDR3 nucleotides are TGTGCCAGCAGCTTAGCCCGACAGGGGGCGGGAGGCTACACCTTC. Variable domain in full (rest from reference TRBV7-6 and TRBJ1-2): GAGVSQSPRYKVTKRGQDVALRCDPISGHVSLYWYRQALGQGPEFLTYFNYEAQQDKSGLPNDRFSAERPEGSISTLTIQRTEQRDSAMYRCASSLARQGAGGYTFGSGTRLTVV.

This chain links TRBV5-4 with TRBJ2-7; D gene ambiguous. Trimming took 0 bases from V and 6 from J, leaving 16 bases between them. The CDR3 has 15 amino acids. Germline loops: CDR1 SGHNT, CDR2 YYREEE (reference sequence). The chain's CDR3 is CASSLEVGVGSEQYF. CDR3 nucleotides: TGTGCCAGCAGCTTGGAAGTTGGGGTCGGGTCCGAGCAGTACTTC. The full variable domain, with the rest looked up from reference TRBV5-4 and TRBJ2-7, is ETGVTQSPTHLIKTRGQQVTLRCSSQSGHNTVSWYQQALGQGPQFIFQYYREEENGRGNFPPRFSGLQFPNYSSELNVNALELDDSALYLCASSLEVGVGSEQYFGPGTRLTVT.

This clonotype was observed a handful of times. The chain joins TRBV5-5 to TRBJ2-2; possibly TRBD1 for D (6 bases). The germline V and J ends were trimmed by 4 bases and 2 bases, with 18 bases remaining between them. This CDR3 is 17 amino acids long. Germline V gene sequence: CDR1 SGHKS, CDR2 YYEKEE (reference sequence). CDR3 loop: CASSQLARTDNTGELFF. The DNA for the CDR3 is TGTGCCAGCAGCCAATTGGCTAGGACAGACAACACCGGGGAGCTGTTTTTT. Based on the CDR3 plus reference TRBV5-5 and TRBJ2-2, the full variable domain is DAGVTQSPTHLIKTRGQQVTLRCSPISGHKSVSWYQQVLGQGPQFIFQYYEKEERGRGNFPDRFSARQFPNYSSELNVNALLLGDSALYLCASSQLARTDNTGELFFGEGSRLTVL.

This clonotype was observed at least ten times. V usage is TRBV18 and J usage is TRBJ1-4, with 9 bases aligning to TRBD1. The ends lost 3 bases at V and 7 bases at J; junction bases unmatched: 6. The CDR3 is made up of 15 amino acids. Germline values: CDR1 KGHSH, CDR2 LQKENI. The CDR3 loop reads CASSPGTGRGEKLFF. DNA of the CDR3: TGTGCCAGCTCACCTGGGACAGGGCGAGGTGAAAAACTGTTTTTT.

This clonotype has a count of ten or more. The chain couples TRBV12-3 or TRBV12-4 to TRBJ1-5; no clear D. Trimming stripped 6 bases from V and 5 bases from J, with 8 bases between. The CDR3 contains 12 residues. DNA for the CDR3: TGTGCCAGCAGGACAACAGATCAGCCCCAGCATTTT. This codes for CASRTTDQPQHF.

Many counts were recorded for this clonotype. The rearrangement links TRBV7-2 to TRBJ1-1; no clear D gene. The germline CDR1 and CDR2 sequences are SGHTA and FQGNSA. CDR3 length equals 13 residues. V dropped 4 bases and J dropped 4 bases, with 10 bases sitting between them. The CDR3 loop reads CASSWAYGTEAFF. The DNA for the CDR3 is TGTGCCAGCAGCTGGGCATACGGCACTGAAGCTTTCTTT.

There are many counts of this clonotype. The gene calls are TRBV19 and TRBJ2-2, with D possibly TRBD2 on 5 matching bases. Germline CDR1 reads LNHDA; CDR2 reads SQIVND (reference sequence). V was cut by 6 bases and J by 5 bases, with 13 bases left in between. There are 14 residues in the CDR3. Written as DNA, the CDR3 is TGTGCCAGTAGCGAGGGCAGACTGACCGGGGAGCTGTTTTTT. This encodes CASSEGRLTGELFF.

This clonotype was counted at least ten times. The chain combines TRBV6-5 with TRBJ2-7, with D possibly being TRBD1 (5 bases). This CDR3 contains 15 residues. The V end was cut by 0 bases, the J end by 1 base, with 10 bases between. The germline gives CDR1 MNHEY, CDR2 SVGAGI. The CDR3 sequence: CASSYSQGGSYEQYF. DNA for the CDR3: TGTGCCAGCAGTTACTCGCAGGGTGGATCCTACGAGCAGTACTTC.

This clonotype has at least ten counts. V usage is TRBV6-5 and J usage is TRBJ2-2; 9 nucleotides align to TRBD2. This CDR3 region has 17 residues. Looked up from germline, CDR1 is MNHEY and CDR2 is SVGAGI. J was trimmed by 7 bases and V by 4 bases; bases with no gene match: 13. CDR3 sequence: CASSSRPSGVGSGELFF. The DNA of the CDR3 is TGTGCCAGCAGTTCCCGGCCTAGCGGGGTGGGGAGCGGGGAGCTGTTTTTT.

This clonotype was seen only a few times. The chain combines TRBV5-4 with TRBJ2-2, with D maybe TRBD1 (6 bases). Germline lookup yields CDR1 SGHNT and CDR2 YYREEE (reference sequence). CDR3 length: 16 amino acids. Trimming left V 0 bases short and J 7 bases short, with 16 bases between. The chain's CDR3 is CASSLVGAGQDGELFF. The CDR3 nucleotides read TGTGCCAGCAGCTTGGTGGGGGCCGGTCAGGACGGGGAGCTGTTTTTT.

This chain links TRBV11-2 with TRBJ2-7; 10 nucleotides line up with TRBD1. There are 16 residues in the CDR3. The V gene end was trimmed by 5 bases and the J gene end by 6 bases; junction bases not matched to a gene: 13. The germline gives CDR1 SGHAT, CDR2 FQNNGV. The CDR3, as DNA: TGTGCCAGCAGCGCCCGTGGGGGACAGGGGAGAAGCGAGCAGTACTTC. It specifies CASSARGGQGRSEQYF.

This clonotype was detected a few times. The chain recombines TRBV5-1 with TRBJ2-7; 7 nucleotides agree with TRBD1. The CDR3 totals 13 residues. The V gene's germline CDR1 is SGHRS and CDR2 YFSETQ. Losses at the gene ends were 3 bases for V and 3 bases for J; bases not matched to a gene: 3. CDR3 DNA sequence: TGCGCCAGCAGCTCGGGACAGCGCTACGAGCAGTACTTC. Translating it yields CASSSGQRYEQYF.

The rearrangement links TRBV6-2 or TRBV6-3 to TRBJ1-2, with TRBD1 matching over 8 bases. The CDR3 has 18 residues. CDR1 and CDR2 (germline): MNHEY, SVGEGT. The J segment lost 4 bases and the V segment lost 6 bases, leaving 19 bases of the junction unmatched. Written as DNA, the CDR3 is TGTGCCAGCAGATCCGATAGGACAGGGAGCCCAATTTCCTATGGCTACACCTTC. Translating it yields CASRSDRTGSPISYGYTF.

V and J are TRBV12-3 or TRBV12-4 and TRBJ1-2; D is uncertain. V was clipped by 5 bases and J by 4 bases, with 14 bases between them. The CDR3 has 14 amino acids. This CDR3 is CASSPGKTTYGYTF. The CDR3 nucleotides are TGTGCCAGCAGTCCGGGAAAAACGACCTATGGCTACACCTTC.

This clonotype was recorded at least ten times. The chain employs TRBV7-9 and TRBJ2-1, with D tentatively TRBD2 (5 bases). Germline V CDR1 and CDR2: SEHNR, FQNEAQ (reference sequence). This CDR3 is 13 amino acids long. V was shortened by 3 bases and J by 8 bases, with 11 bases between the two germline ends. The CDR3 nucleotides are TGTGCCAGCAGCTTCCAGGCCGGGGATGAGCAGTTCTTC. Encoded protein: CASSFQAGDEQFF. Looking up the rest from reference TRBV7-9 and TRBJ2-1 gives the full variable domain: DTGVSQNPRHKITKRGQNVTFRCDPISEHNRLYWYRQTLGQGPEFLTYFQNEAQLEKSRLLSDRFSAERPKGSFSTLEIQRTEQGDSAMYLCASSFQAGDEQFFGPGTRLTVL.

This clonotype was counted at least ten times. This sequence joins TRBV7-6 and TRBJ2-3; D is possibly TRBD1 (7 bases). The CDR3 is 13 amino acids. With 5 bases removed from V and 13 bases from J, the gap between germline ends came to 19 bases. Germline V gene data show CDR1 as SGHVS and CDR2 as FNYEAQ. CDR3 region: CASSPDSRGTEYF. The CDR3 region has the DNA TGTGCCAGCAGCCCCGACTCACGCGGGACAGAGTATTTT.

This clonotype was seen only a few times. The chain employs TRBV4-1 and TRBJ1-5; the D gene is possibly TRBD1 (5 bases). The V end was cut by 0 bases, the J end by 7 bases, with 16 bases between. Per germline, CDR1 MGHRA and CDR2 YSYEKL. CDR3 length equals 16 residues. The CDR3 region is CASSQEGEADGQPQHF. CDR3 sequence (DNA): TGCGCCAGCAGCCAAGAGGGGGAGGCTGACGGGCAGCCCCAGCATTTT.

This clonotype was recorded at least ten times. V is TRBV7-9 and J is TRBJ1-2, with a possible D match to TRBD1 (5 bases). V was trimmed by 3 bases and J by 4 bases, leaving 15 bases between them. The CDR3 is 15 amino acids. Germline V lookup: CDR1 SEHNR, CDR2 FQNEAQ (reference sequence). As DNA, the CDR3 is TGTGCCAGCAGCTTTTCAGGGACGGGAGCCTATGGCTACACCTTC. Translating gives CASSFSGTGAYGYTF.

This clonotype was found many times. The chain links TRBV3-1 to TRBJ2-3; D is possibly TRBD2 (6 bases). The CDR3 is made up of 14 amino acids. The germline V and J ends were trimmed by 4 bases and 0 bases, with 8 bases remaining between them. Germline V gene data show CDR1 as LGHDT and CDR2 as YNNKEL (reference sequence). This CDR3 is CASSRGTSTDTQYF. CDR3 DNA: TGTGCCAGCAGCCGGGGGACTAGCACAGATACGCAGTATTTT.

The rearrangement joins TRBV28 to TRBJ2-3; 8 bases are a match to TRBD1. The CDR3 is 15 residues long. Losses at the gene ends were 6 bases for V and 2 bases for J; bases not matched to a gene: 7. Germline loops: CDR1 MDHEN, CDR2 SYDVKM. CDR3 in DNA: TGTGCCAGCAGACCTGGACAGGGCGTCACAGATACGCAGTATTTT. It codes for CASRPGQGVTDTQYF.

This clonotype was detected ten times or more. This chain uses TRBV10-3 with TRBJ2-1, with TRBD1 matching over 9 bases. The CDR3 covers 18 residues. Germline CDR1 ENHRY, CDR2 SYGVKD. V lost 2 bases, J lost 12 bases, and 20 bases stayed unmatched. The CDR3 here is CAISEPQGRPGQGLGQFF. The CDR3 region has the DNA TGTGCCATCAGTGAGCCACAAGGGAGACCGGGACAGGGATTAGGGCAGTTCTTC.

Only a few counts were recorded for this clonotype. The CDR3 region is CASSLVARQNTGELFF. CDR3 DNA sequence: TGTGCCAGCAGCTTAGTAGCTAGGCAAAACACCGGGGAGCTGTTTTTT. The chain is built from TRBV7-6 and TRBJ2-2; no clear D. This CDR3 has 16 amino acids. Trimming cost V 1 base and J 2 bases, with 11 bases left between them. The germline CDR1 and CDR2 sequences are SGHVS and FNYEAQ.

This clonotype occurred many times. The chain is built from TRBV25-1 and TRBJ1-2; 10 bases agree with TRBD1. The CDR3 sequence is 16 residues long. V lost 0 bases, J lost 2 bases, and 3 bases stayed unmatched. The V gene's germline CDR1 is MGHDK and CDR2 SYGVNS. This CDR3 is CASSEYEGQGNYGYTF. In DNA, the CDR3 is TGTGCCAGCAGTGAATATGAGGGACAGGGGAACTATGGCTACACCTTC.